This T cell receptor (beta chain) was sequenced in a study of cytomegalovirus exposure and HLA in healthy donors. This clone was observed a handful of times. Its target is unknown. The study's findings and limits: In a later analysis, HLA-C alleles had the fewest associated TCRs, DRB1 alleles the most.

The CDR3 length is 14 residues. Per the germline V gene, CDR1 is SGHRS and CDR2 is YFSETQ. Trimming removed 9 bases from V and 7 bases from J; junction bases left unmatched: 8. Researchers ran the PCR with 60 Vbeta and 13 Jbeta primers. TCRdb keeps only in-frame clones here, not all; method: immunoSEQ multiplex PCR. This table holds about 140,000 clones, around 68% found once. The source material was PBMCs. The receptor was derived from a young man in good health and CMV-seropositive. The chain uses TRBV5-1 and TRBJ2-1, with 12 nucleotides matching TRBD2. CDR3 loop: CATKLAGGGNEQFF. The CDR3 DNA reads TGCGCCACCAAACTAGCGGGGGGAGGGAATGAGCAGTTCTTC.